The clone carrying this T cell receptor beta chain occurred a few times. Its antigen is not known. Trimming cost V 3 bases and J 6 bases, with 10 bases left between them. The CDR3 is 13 amino acids. CDR1 SGHDN and CDR2 FVKESK come from the germline V gene. The sample belongs to a study of T-cell memory formation after mild COVID-19. Study-wide results and caveats: Clones that got smaller from day 15 to 85 had even CD4/CD8, while clones growing later tipped toward CD4+. The CD4+ clones that contracted clustered mainly within CM and EM, and the CD8+ clones concentrated in EMRA.

Via MiXCR, TCRdb re-called the 5' RACE reads, giving one row per CDR3 protein. The table shows 200,000 to 300,000 distinct CDR3 sequences, with 15% occurring only once. The J gene is TRBJ2-3, the V gene TRBV14; no firm D call. The sequence was obtained from an adult woman who had mild COVID-19 (a few samples of this study predate the infection). Cell type and time point are not known. The sequenced sample consisted of PBMCs or a T cell subset sorted from them (not recorded which). The CDR3 loop reads CASSQVSRDTQYF. The DNA of the CDR3 is TGTGCCAGCAGCCAGGTATCCCGGGATACGCAGTATTTT.